This T cell receptor (beta chain) was sequenced during a study of Ad26.COV2.S vaccination and SARS-CoV-2 variants. Overall study: Ad26.COV2.S arm of COV1001 included the donor. The study's findings and limits: Among vaccine recipients, spike-specific TCR breadth exceeded that of placebo recipients.

To note about this clone: Its antigen is undetermined.

This sample's treatment: around 19 received Ad26.COV2.S at low or high dose, single or two shots; about 5 received placebo; per-sample allocation not given. Collection of samples fell on day 63 after the first vaccine or placebo injection. Vaccination employed an Ad26 vector expressing the Wuhan-strain SARS-CoV-2 spike. The CDR3 is 15 residues long. Trimming took off 3 bases at V and 5 bases at J, with 19 bases between the two ends. In germline, CDR1 is SQVTM, CDR2 ANQGSEA. Profiling relied on immunoSEQ multiplex PCR, and the TCRdb table lists in-frame clones only, not all of them. The table includes roughly 330,000 clones, 85% to 90% detected once.

The V call is TRBV29-1, the J call TRBJ1-2; D might be TRBD1 (5 bases). The sequenced sample was peripheral blood, obtained in a trial of Ad26.COV2.S vaccine versus placebo. The receptor's source is a person aged 18-65 years who received the Ad26.COV2.S COVID-19 vaccine or a placebo. The DNA of the CDR3 is TGCAGCGTTGATGGTGATGGGGGATCGGGTTATGGCTACACCTTC. This gives the protein CSVDGDGGSGYGYTF. The full variable domain, completed using reference TRBV29-1 and TRBJ1-2, is SAVISQKPSRDICQRGTSLTIQCQVDSQVTMMFWYRQQPGQSLTLIATANQGSEATYESGFVIDKFPISRPNLTFSTLTVSNMSPEDSSIYLCSVDGDGGSGYGYTFGSGTRLTVV.